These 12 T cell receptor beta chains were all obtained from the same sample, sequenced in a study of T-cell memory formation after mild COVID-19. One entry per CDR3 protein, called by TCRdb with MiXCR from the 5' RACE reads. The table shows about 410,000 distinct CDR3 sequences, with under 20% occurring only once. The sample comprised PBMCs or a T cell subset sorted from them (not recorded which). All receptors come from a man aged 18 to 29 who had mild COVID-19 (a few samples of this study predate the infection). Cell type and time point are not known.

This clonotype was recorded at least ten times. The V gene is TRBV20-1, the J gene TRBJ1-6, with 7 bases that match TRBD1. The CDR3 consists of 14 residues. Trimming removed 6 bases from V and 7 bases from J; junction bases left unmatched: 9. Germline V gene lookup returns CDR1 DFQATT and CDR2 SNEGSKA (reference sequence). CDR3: CSAGAPGGNSPLHF. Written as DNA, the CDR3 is TGCAGTGCCGGGGCCCCAGGGGGAAATTCACCCCTCCACTTT.

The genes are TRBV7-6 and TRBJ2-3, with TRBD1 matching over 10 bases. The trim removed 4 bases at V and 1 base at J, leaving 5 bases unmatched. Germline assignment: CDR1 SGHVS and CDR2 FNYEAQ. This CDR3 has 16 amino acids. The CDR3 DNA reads TGTGCCAGCAGCTGGGCCGGGACAGGGGGCACAGATACGCAGTATTTT. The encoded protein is CASSWAGTGGTDTQYF.

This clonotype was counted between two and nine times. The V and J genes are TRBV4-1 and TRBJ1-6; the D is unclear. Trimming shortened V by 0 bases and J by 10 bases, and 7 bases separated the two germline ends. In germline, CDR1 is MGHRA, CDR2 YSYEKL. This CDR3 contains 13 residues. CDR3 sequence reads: CASSQDPSSPLHF. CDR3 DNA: TGCGCCAGCAGCCAAGACCCCAGCTCACCCCTCCACTTT.

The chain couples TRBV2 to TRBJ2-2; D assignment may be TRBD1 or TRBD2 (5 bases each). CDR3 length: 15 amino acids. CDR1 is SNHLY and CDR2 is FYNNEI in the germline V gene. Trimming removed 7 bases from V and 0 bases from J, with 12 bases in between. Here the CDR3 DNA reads TGTGCCAGCACGGGGCTGGACGCGAACACCGGGGAGCTGTTTTTT. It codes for CASTGLDANTGELFF.

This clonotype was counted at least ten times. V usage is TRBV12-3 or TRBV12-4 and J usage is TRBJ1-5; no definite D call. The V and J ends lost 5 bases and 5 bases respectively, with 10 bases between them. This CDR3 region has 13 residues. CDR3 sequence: CASSITTYQPQHF. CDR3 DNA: TGTGCCAGCAGTATCACGACTTATCAGCCCCAGCATTTT.

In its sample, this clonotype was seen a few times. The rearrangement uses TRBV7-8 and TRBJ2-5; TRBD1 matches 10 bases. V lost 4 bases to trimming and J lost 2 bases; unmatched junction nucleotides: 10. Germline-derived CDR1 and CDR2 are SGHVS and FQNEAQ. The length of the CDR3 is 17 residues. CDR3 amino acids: CASSWSEGQGWQETQYF. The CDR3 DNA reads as TGTGCCAGCAGCTGGAGCGAGGGACAGGGGTGGCAAGAGACCCAGTACTTC.

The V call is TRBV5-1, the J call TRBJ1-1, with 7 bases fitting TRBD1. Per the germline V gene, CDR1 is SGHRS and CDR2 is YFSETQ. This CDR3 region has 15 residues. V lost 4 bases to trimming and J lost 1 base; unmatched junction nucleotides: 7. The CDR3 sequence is CASSPNRGSNTEAFF. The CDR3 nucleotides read TGCGCCAGCAGCCCGAACAGGGGATCGAACACTGAAGCTTTCTTT.

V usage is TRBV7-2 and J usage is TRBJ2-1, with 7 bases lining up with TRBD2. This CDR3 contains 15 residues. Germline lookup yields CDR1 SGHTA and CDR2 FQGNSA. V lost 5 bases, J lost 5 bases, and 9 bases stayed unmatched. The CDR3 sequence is CASSPLGGYHNEQFF. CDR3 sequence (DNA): TGTGCCAGCAGCCCTCTCGGGGGGTACCACAATGAGCAGTTCTTC.

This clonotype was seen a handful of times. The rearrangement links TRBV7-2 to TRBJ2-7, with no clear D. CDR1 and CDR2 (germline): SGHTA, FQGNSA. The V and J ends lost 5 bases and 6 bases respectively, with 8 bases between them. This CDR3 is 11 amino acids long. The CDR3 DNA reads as TGTGCCAGCAGCCCGCTGATCGAGCAGTACTTC. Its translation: CASSPLIEQYF.

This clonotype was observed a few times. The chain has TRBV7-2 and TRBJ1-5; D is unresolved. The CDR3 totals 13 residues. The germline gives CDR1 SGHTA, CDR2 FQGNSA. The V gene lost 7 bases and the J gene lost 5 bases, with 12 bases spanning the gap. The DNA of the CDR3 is TGTGCCAGCACCAAGGACGGATATCAGCCCCAGCATTTT. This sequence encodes CASTKDGYQPQHF.

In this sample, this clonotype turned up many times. The CDR3 loop reads CASSVGQGAGDEQFF. The CDR3 DNA reads TGTGCCAGCAGCGTAGGACAGGGGGCTGGGGATGAGCAGTTCTTC. The chain recombines TRBV9 with TRBJ2-1, with 10 bases lining up with TRBD1. This CDR3 has 15 amino acids. After removal of 0 bases from V and 8 bases from J, the junction contained 5 bases not matched to a gene. CDR1 and CDR2 (germline): SGDLS, YYNGEE.

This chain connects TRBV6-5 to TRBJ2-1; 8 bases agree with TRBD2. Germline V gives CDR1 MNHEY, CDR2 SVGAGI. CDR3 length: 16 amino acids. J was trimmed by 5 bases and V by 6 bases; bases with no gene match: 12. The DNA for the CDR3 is TGTGCCAGCAGCCTCTCAATAGCGGGGAAGGACAATGAGCAGTTCTTC. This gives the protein CASSLSIAGKDNEQFF.